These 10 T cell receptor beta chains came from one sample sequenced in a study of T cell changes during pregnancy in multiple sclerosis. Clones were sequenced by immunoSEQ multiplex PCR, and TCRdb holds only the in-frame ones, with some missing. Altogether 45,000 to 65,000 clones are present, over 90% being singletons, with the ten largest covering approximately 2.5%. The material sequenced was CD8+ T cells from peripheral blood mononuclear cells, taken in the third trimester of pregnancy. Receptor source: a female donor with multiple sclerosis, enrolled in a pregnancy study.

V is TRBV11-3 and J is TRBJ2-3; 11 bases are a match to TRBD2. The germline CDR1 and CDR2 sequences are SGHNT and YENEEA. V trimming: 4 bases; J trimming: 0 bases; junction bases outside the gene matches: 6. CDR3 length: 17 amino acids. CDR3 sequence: CASSSNSGRGSTDTQYF. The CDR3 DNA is TGTGCCAGCAGCTCAAATAGCGGGAGGGGAAGCACAGATACGCAGTATTTT.

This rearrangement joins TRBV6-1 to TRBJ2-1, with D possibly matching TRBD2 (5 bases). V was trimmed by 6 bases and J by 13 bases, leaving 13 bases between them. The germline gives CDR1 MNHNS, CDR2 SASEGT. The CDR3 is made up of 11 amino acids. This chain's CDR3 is CASRELVFQFF. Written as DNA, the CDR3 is TGTGCCAGCAGGGAACTAGTTTTCCAGTTCTTC.

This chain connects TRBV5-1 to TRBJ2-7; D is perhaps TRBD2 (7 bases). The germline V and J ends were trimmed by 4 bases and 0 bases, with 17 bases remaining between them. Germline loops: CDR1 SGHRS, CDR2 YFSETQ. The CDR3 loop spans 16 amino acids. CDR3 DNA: TGCGCCAGCAGCCAGGAGGGGGGAGGGCCCTCCTACGAGCAGTACTTC. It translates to CASSQEGGGPSYEQYF.

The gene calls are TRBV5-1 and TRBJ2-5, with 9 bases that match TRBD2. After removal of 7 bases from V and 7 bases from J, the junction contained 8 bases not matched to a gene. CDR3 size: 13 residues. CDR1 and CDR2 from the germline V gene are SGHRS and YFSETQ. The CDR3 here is CASRDGLARTQYF. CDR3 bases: TGCGCCAGCCGAGATGGACTAGCGAGGACCCAGTACTTC.

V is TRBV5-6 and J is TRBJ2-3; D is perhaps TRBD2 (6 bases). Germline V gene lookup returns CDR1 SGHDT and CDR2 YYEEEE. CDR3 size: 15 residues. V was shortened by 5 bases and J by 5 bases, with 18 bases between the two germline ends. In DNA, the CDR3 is TGTGCCAGCAGTCCTGGGAACGGGGGAGGAGATACGCAGTATTTT. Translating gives CASSPGNGGGDTQYF.

CDR3 coding DNA: TGCGCCAGCAGCTTCGGCGGGAGGGCCCGGGAGACCCAGTACTTC. This codes for CASSFGGRARETQYF. The V gene is TRBV5-1, the J gene TRBJ2-5; 9 bases match TRBD2. This CDR3 region has 15 residues. Germline CDR1 is SGHRS and CDR2 is YFSETQ. V was pared by 2 bases and J by 5 bases, with 7 bases of the junction left unmatched.

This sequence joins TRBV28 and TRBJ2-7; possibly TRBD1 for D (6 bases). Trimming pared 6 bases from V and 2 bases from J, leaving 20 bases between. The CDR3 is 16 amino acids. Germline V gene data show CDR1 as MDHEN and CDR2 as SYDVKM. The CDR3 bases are TGTGCCAGCAGCCCCCTGGATCAGGGGTCTCCCTACGAGCAGTACTTC. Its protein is CASSPLDQGSPYEQYF.

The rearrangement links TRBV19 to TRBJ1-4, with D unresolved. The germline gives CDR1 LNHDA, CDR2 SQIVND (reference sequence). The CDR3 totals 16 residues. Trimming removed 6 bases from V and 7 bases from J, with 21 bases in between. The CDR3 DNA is TGTGCCAGTAGCTTCAACGGGAGTCCCCAGAGTGAAAAACTGTTTTTT. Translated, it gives CASSFNGSPQSEKLFF.

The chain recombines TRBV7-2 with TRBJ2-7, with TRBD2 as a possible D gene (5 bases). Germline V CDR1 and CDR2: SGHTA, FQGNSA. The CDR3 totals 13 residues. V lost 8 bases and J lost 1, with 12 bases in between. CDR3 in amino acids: CASAPGVSYEQYF. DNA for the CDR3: TGTGCCAGCGCGCCCGGGGTTTCCTACGAGCAGTACTTC.

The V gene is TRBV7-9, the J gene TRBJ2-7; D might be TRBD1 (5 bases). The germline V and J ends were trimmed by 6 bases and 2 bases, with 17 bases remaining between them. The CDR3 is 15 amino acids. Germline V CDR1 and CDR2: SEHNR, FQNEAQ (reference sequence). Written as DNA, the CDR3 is TGTGCCAGCAGTTTCCCTGTGACAGCGACCTACGAGCAGTACTTC. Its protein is CASSFPVTATYEQYF.